This T cell receptor beta chain is drawn from a study of OX40 agonist ivuxolimab in advanced cancers. Study-level background: The group had a mean age of about 60 years, ranged from about 20 to 79, and was 80% to 85% male. General study results and limits: In a subset of nonresponders, normalized T-cell clonal expansion was also low. In the 0.1-3.0 mg/kg groups, partial responders showed among the lowest expansion.

A note on this clone: Its antigen is unidentified.

Blood sampling took place at baseline, cycle 4 day 1, and cycle 7 day 1. Sequencing was performed with immunoSEQ multiplex PCR; in TCRdb, only in-frame clones are kept and a portion is missing. The sample lists 50,000 to 75,000 clones, 65% to 90% seen once, with roughly 0.5% in the top ten. With 6 bases clipped from V and 0 bases from J, the junction kept 3 bases outside the gene matches. The CDR3 is made up of 14 amino acids. Germline CDR1 reads SEHNR; CDR2 reads FQNEAQ (reference sequence). This receptor was identified in an adult with an advanced solid tumor such as melanoma, head and neck, liver or kidney cancer. Sequences were derived from CD4+ or CD8+ T cells sorted from blood, sampled in a trial of the OX40 agonist ivuxolimab. The chain links TRBV7-9 to TRBJ1-1; 8 positions match TRBD1. This chain's CDR3 is CASSSTGVNTEAFF. In DNA form, the CDR3 reads TGTGCCAGCAGTTCGACAGGGGTGAACACTGAAGCTTTCTTT.